The T cell receptor beta chain described here comes from a study of human T cells and chemical hapten exposure. As regards this clonotype: One junction end disagrees with the germline gene, perhaps due to a read error.

Time point denoted: healthy volunteer bleed at 2 weeks. Sequencing started from total RNA isolated from unfractionated whole blood. TCRdb re-analysed the RACE reads in MiXCR, keeping a single row per CDR3 protein. The sample yields roughly 130,000 distinct CDR3 sequences, 9% to 10% seen once. The TCR comes from a male donor in good health. Some clones in this sample may be carry-over from other donors' samples. What was sequenced was whole blood.

The CDR3 nucleotides are TGCAGCGCTAGCTTGTCGAACTATGGCTACACCTTC. Residues: CSASLSNYGYTF. The V and J genes are TRBV20-1 and TRBJ1-2, with D uncertain. The germline V gene has CDR1 DFQATT and CDR2 SNEGSKA (reference sequence). The CDR3 runs to 12 residues.